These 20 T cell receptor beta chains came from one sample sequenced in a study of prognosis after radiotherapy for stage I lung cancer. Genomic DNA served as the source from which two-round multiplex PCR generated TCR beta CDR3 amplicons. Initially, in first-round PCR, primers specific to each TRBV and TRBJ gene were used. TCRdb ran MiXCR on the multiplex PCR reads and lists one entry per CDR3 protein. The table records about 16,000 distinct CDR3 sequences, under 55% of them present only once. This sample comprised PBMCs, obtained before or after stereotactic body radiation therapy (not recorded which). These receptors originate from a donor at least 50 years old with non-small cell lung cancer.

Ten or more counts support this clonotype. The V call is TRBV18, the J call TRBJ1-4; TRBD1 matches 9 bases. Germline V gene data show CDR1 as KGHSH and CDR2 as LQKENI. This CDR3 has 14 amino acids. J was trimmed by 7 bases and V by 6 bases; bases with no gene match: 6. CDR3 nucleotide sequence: TGTGCCAGCTCGCCCCGGGACAGGGTTGAAAAACTGTTTTTT. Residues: CASSPRDRVEKLFF.

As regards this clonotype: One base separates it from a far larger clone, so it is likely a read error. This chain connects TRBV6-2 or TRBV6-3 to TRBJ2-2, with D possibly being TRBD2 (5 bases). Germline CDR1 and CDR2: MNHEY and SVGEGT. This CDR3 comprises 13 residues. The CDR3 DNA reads TGTGCCAGCAGTCCTGCGAACACCGGGGAGCCGTTTTTT. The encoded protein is CASSPANTGEPFF.

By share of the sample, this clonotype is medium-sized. CDR3 DNA sequence: TGTGCCAGCAGCCCCACAGGGGGCAACAATCAGCCCCAGCATTTT. It yields the protein CASSPTGGNNQPQHF. The chain carries TRBV2 and TRBJ1-5; 9 nucleotides agree with TRBD1. The germline CDR1 and CDR2 sequences are SNHLY and FYNNEI. The CDR3 length is 15 residues. With V trimmed by 6 bases and J by 3 bases, 6 bases remained unmatched. The whole variable domain, remainder taken from reference TRBV2 and TRBJ1-5, is EPEVTQTPSHQVTQMGQEVILRCVPISNHLYFYWYRQILGQKVEFLVSFYNNEISEKSEIFDDQFSVERPDGSNFTLKIRSTKLEDSAMYFCASSPTGGNNQPQHFGDGTRLSIL.

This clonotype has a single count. CDR3 in amino acids: CASSPHNRDEQYF. The DNA of the CDR3 is TGTGCCAGCTCACCCCATAATCGCGACGAGCAGTACTTC. The rearrangement joins TRBV18 to TRBJ2-7; D is unresolved. The CDR3 has 13 amino acids. Germline V gives CDR1 KGHSH, CDR2 LQKENI. V was trimmed by 3 bases and J by 5 bases, leaving 11 bases between them. The full variable domain, its missing parts supplied by reference TRBV18 and TRBJ2-7, is NAGVMQNPRHLVRRRGQEARLRCSPMKGHSHVYWYRQLPEEGLKFMVYLQKENIIDESGMPKERFSAEFPKEGPSILRIQQVVRGDSAAYFCASSPHNRDEQYFGPGTRLTVT.

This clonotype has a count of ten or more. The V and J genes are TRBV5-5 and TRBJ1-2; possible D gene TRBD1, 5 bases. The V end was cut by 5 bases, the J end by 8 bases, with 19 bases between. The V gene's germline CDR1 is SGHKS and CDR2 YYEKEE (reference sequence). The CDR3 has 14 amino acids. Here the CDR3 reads CASSSNTQASGYTF. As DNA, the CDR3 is TGTGCCAGCAGTTCGAATACACAGGCCTCCGGCTACACCTTC.

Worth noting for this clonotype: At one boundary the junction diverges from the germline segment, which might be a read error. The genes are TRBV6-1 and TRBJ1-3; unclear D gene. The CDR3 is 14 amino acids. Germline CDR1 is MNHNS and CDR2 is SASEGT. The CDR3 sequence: CASLQDGSGDTIYF. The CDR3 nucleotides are TGTGCCAGTCTCCAGGACGGATCTGGAGACACCATATATTTT.

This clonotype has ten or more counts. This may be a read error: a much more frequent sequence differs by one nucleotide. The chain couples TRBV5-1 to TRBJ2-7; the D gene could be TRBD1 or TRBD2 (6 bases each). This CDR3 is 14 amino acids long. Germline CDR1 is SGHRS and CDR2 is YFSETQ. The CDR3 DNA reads TGCGCCAGCAGTCCTAGGGGGGTCGGCTACGAGCAGTGCTTC. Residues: CASSPRGVGYEQCF.

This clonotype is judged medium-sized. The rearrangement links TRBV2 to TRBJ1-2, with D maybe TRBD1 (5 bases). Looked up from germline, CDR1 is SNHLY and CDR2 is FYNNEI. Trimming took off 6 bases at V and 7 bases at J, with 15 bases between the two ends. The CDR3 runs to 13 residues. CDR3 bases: TGTGCCAGCAGGGAGAGGGGTGCGGGTGGCTACACCTTC. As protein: CASRERGAGGYTF. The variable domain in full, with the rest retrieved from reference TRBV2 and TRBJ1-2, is EPEVTQTPSHQVTQMGQEVILRCVPISNHLYFYWYRQILGQKVEFLVSFYNNEISEKSEIFDDQFSVERPDGSNFTLKIRSTKLEDSAMYFCASRERGAGGYTFGSGTRLTVV.

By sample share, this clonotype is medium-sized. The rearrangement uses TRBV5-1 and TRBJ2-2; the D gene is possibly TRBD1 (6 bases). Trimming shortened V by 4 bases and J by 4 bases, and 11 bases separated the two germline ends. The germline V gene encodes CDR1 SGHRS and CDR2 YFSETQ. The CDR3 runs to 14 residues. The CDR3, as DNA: TGCGCCAGCAGCACCGGACAGACCACCGGGGAGCTGTTTTTT. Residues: CASSTGQTTGELFF.

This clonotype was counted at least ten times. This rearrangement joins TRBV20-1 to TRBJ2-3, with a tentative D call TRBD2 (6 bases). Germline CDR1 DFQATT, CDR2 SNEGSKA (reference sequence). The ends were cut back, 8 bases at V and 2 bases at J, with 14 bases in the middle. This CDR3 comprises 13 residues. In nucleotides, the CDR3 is TGCAGTCAAATAGAGCGGGTCACAGATACGCAGTATTTT. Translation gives CSQIERVTDTQYF.

CDR3: CSARGGTSGSLTGELFF. The CDR3 nucleotides are TGCAGTGCTAGAGGGGGGACTAGCGGGAGCCTCACCGGGGAGCTGTTTTTT. The chain joins TRBV20-1 to TRBJ2-2, with 14 bases aligning to TRBD2. The length of the CDR3 is 17 residues. The J segment lost 4 bases and the V segment lost 1 base, leaving 5 bases of the junction unmatched. Germline-derived CDR1 and CDR2 are DFQATT and SNEGSKA (reference sequence).

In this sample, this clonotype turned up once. This CDR3 reads CASSDSANYGYTF. CDR3 sequence (DNA): TGCGCCAGCAGCGACAGTGCTAACTATGGCTACACCTTC. The chain has TRBV5-1 and TRBJ1-2, with a tentative D call TRBD1 (5 bases). From germline, CDR1 is SGHRS and CDR2 YFSETQ. This CDR3 is built from 13 residues. V lost 4 bases, J lost 0 bases, and 7 bases lay in between. Variable domain in full (rest from reference TRBV5-1 and TRBJ1-2): KAGVTQTPRYLIKTRGQQVTLSCSPISGHRSVSWYQQTPGQGLQFLFEYFSETQRNKGNFPGRFSGRQFSNSRSEMNVSTLELGDSALYLCASSDSANYGYTFGSGTRLTVV.

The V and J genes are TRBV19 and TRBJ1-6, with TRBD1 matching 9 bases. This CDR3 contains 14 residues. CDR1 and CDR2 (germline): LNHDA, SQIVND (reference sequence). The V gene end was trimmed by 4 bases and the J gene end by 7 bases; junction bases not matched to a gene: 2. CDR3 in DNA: TGTGCCAGTAGTAGGGACAGGGAAAATTCACCCCTCCACTTT. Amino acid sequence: CASSRDRENSPLHF.

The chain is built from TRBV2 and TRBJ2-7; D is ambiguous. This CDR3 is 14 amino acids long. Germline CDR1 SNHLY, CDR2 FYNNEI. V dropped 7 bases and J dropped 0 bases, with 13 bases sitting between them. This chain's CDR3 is CASKLVSSSYEQYF. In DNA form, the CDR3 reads TGTGCCAGCAAGTTAGTGTCCAGCTCCTACGAGCAGTACTTC.

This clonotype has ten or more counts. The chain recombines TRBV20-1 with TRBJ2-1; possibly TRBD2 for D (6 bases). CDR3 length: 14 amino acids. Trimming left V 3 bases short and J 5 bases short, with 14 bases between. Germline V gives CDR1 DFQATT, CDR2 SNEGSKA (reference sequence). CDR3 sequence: CSARSSVVDNEQFF. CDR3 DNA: TGCAGTGCTAGGTCTAGCGTTGTGGACAATGAGCAGTTCTTC.

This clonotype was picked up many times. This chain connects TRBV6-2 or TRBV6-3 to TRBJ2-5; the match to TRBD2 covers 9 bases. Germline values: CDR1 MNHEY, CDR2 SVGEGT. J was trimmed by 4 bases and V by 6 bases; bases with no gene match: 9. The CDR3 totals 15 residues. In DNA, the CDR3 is TGTGCCAGCAGCCTCTTAGCGGGAGTGGGAGAGACCCAGTACTTC. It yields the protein CASSLLAGVGETQYF.

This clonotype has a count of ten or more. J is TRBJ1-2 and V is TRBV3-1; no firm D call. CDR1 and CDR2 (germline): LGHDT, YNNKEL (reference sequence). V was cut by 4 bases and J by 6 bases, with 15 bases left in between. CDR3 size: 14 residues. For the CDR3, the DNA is TGTGCCAGCAGCCCCGAGGGCGGGTGGAATGGCTACACCTTC. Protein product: CASSPEGGWNGYTF. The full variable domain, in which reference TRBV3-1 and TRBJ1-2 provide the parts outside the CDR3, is DTAVSQTPKYLVTQMGNDKSIKCEQNLGHDTMYWYKQDSKKFLKIMFSYNNKELIINETVPNRFSPKSPDKAHLNLHINSLELGDSAVYFCASSPEGGWNGYTFGSGTRLTVV.

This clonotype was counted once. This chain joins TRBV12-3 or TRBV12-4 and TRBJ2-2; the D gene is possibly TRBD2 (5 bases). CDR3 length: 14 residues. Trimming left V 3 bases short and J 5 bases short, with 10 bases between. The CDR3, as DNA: TGTGCCAGCAGTTTTAGAGGGATTACCGGGGAGCTGTTTTTT. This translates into CASSFRGITGELFF.

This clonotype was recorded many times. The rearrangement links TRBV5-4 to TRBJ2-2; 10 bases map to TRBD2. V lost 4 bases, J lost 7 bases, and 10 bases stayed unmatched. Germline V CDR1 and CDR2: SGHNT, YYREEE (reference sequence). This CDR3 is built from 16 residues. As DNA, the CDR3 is TGTGCCAGCAGCCGATCAGCGGGAGGGCAGGTCGGGGAGCTGTTTTTT. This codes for CASSRSAGGQVGELFF.

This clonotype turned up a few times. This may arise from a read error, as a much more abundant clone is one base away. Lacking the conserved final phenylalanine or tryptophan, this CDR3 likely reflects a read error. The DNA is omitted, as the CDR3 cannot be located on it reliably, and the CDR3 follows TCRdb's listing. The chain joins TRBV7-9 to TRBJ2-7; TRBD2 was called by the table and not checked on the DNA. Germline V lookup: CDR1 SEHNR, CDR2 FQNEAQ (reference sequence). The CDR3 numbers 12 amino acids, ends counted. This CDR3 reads CASSRAGVPPVD.